This is a list of T cell receptor beta chains from one sample in a study of cytomegalovirus exposure and HLA in healthy donors. The table came from immunoSEQ multiplex PCR; TCRdb's copy has only in-frame clones and leaves some out. The data hold some 90,000 clones, with about 70% observed a single time. Sequencing input: PBMCs. Source of these receptors: a woman in her sixties or seventies in good health and CMV-seropositive. Both conserved end residues are trimmed from each CDR3. The order of the fields is V gene, CDR3 protein.

TRBV19 ASSTQTSGRDEQY
TRBV9 ASSVLPTTDTQY
TRBV19 ASSIGQGAGGYT
TRBV28 ASTDSKGAWETQY
TRBV4-1 ASSQPRDRRHYEQY
TRBV7-9 ASTESGTGGSGELF
TRBV29-1 SARTGGAGELF
TRBV5-8 ASSLAGTGGGETQY
TRBV28 ASSSGQEDGYT
TRBV6-1 ALARGARNTIY
TRBV4-2 ASSQGAGPTQEQY
TRBV19 ASRGTGGGGELF
TRBV30 AWSVSSGYEQY
TRBV14 ASSQYLTGGSGANVLT
TRBV27 ASSSGTGASGNTIY
TRBV19 ASSIDGTGKEQY
TRBV6-4 ASSDSGNEQF
TRBV21-1 ASITGQGNTEAF
TRBV27 ASSAGVLPGTQY
TRBV7-9 ASSPTGFSGNTIY
TRBV2 ASRYAPSQQF
TRBV5-6 ASSFGQENSPLH
TRBV11-3 ASSLGWTGVPYEQY
TRBV11-2 ASSPGGGGQGSYEQY
TRBV28 ASSLGQGFRTEAF
TRBV28 ASEGRSSYEQY
TRBV4-1 ASSQVPVTNEKLF
TRBV7-2 ASSDQGPLNTEAF